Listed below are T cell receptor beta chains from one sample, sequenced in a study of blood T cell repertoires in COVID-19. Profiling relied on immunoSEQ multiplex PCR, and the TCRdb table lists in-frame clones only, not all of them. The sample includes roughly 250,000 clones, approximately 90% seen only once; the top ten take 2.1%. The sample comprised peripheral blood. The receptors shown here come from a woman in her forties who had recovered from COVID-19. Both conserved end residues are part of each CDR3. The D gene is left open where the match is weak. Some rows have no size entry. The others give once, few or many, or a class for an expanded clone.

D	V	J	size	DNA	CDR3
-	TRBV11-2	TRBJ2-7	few	TGTGCCAGCAGCGAGACCGGGACTTTCACCTACGAGCAGTACTTC	CASSETGTFTYEQYF
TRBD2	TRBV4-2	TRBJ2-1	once	TGTGCCAGCAGCCAAGATGGCCTAGCGGGGCGCAATGAGCAGTTCTTC	CASSQDGLAGRNEQFF
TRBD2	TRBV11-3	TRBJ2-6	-	TGTGCCAGCAGCTTAGTTCGGACTAGCGCCCTATCTGGGGCCAACGTCCTGACTTTC	CASSLVRTSALSGANVLTF
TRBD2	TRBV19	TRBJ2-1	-	TGTGCCAGTAACACCCGGGCGCAGCGGGGGTTTGAGCAGTTCTTC	CASNTRAQRGFEQFF
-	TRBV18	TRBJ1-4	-	TGTGCCAGCTCACCATCGGGGGTTCGGGAAAAACTGTTTTTT	CASSPSGVREKLFF
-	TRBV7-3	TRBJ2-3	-	TGTGCCAGCAGCTTAAACCCAGGGAGCACAGATACGCAGTATTTT	CASSLNPGSTDTQYF
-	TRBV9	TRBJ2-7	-	TGTGCCAGCAGCCCCTCTTACAGGGAGCCACCCTACGAGCAGTACTTC	CASSPSYREPPYEQYF
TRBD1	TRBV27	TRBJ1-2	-	TGTGCCAGCAGTCGACAGGGCTCACTTGGCTACACCTTC	CASSRQGSLGYTF
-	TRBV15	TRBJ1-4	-	TGTGCCACCAGCAGAGAACCAGGAGGGCCGGGGCACCTTGCAACTAATGAAAAACTGTTTTTT	CATSREPGGPGHLATNEKLFF
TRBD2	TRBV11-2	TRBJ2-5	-	TGTGCCAGCAGCCACTGGACTAGCCGGCAAGAGACCCAGTACTTC	CASSHWTSRQETQYF
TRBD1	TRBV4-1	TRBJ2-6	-	TGCGCCAGCAGCCAAGTGGCCCAGGGACAGTTCCCTGGGGCCAACGTCCTGACTTTC	CASSQVAQGQFPGANVLTF
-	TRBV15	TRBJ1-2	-	TGTGCCACCAGCAGAGAGGGGGCGTTGGGATATGGCTACACCTTC	CATSREGALGYGYTF
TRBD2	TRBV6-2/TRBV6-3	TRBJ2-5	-	TGTGCCAGCAGTTACCGTCAGCGGGGGGCAGGAGAGACCCAGTACTTC	CASSYRQRGAGETQYF
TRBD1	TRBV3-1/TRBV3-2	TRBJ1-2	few	TGTGCCAGCAGCAGATTAAACACGGGACAGCGCAATAGCTACACCTTC	CASSRLNTGQRNSYTF
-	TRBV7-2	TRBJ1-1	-	TGTGCCAGCAGCTTACAGGGAGGGTCCACTGAAGCTTTCTTT	CASSLQGGSTEAFF
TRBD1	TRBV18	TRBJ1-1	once	TGTGCCAGCTCACCGGGGACAGCGAACACTGAAGCTTTCTTT	CASSPGTANTEAFF
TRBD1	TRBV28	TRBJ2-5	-	TGTGCCAGCAGGCGGCAGGGGGTAGAGACCCAGTACTTC	CASRRQGVETQYF
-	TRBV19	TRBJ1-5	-	TGTGCCAGTAGTATCGATAATAGCAATCAGCCTCAGCATTTT	CASSIDNSNQPQHF
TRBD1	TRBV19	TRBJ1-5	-	TGTGCCAGTAGTAACGCGCTGAGGACAGGTGAAAGCAATCAGCCCCAGCATTTT	CASSNALRTGESNQPQHF
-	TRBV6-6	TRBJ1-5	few	TGTGCCAGCAGCTTAAATAGCAATCAGCCCCAGCATTTT	CASSLNSNQPQHF
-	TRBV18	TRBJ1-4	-	TGTGCCAGCTCACCAGACAGGAGAGCAACTAATGAAAAACTGTTTTTT	CASSPDRRATNEKLFF
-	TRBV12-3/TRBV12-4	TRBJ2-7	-	TGTGCCAGCAGTCCTCCGGGGGTGAGGGAGCAGTACTTC	CASSPPGVREQYF
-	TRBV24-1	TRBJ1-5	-	TGTGCCACCAGTGATTTTGGGGGCTCGCCCCAGCATTTT	CATSDFGGSPQHF
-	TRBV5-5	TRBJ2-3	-	TGTGCCAGCAGCCGTGGGCAGGCCGATACGCAGTATTTT	CASSRGQADTQYF
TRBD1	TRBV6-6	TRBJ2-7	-	TGTGCCAGCAGTTACCCGACAGGGGTGGGTGAGCAGTACTTC	CASSYPTGVGEQYF
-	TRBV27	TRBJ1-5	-	TGTGCCAGCAGTTTATGCTCAGGAGGGAACTGCAATCAGCCCCAGCATTTT	CASSLCSGGNCNQPQHF